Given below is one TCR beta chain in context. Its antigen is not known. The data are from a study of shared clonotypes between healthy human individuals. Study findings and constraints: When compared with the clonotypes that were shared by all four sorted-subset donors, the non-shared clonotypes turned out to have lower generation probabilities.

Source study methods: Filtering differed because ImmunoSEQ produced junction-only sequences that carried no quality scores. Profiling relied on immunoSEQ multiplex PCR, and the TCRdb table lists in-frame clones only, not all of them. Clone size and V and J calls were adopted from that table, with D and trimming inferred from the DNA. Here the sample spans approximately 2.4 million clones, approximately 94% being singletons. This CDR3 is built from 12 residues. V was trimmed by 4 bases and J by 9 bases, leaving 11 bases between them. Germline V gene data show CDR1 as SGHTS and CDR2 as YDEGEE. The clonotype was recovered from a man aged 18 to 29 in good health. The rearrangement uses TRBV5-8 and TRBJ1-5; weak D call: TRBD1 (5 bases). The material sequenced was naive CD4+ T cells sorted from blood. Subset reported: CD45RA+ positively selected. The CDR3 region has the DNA TGTGCCAGCAGCAGGGACTCTTGGCCCCAGCATTTT. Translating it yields CASSRDSWPQHF.